The 5 T cell receptor beta chains presented below share a single source sample, sequenced in a study of blood T cell repertoires in COVID-19. Clones were read by immunoSEQ multiplex PCR, and TCRdb kept only the in-frame ones, dropping some. The sample records roughly 430,000 clones, roughly 88% being singletons. The sequenced material came from PBMCs or T cells enriched from blood (not recorded which). Receptors were obtained from a woman aged 40-49 years with acute COVID-19.

This chain joins TRBV18 and TRBJ1-2; 9 bases are a match to TRBD1. In germline, CDR1 is KGHSH, CDR2 LQKENI. The V segment lost 8 bases and the J segment 8 bases; nucleotides outside the gene matches: 12. The CDR3 has 14 residues. Written as DNA, the CDR3 is TGTGCCAGCCAAAGACAGGGGGGGTCCCTCGGCTACACCTTC. It is translated as CASQRQGGSLGYTF.

The V and J genes are TRBV5-6 and TRBJ2-7; 8 bases agree with TRBD1. The CDR3 has 14 amino acids. The germline gives CDR1 SGHDT, CDR2 YYEEEE. V trimming: 4 bases; J trimming: 1 base; junction bases outside the gene matches: 4. The CDR3 protein is CASSPGGKSYEQYF. The CDR3 nucleotides read TGTGCCAGCAGCCCAGGGGGCAAGTCCTACGAGCAGTACTTC.

This chain joins TRBV7-9 and TRBJ2-7; no definite D call. V lost 3 bases and J lost 4, with 7 bases in between. The CDR3 length is 12 residues. Germline V lookup: CDR1 SEHNR, CDR2 FQNEAQ (reference sequence). The CDR3 DNA follows: TGTGCCAGCAGCTTTCTAGGTTACGAGCAGTACTTC. This encodes CASSFLGYEQYF.

The chain has TRBV9 and TRBJ1-2; 7 bases are shared with TRBD1. Germline V gene data show CDR1 as SGDLS and CDR2 as YYNGEE. The length of the CDR3 is 14 residues. The ends lost 3 bases at V and 3 bases at J; junction bases unmatched: 5. The CDR3 nucleotides read TGTGCCAGCAGCGGGGGGACAGCGGACTATGGCTACACCTTC. Its translation: CASSGGTADYGYTF.

The rearrangement links TRBV5-8 to TRBJ1-1, with 9 bases that match TRBD1. The CDR3 contains 16 residues. The germline V gene encodes CDR1 SGHTS and CDR2 YDEGEE. V shed 4 bases and J 1 base; nucleotides not matched to a gene: 8. DNA of the CDR3: TGTGCCAGCAGCCCGGGACAGGGCGGTCGGAACACTGAAGCTTTCTTT. Amino acid sequence: CASSPGQGGRNTEAFF.